This T cell receptor (beta chain) emerged from a study of blood T cell repertoires in COVID-19. TCRdb's table, derived via immunoSEQ multiplex PCR, lists solely in-frame clones and lacks some. The table lists roughly 170,000 clones, around nine tenths of them singletons, with about 1% in the top ten. The length of the CDR3 is 17 residues. J was trimmed by 5 bases and V by 0 bases; bases with no gene match: 10. The germline gives CDR1 LGHNA, CDR2 YSLEER. This TCR came from a woman between 18 and 29 years old who had recovered from COVID-19. The chain joins TRBV4-3 to TRBJ2-5; 9 nucleotides match TRBD2. The sequencing sample was made of peripheral blood. CDR3 residues: CASSQDSGLAGSETQYF. DNA of the CDR3: TGCGCCAGCAGCCAAGATTCGGGACTAGCTGGTTCTGAGACCCAGTACTTC.